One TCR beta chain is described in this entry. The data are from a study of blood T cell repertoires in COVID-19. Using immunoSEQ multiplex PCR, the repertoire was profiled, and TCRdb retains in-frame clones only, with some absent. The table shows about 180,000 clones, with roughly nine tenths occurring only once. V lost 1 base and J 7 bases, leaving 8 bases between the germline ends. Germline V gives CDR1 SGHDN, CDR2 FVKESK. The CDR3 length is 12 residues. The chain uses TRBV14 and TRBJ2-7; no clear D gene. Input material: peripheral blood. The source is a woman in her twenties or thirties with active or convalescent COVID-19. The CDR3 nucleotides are TGTGCCAGCAGCCAAGCCCCGTTAGAGCAGTACTTC. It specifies CASSQAPLEQYF.